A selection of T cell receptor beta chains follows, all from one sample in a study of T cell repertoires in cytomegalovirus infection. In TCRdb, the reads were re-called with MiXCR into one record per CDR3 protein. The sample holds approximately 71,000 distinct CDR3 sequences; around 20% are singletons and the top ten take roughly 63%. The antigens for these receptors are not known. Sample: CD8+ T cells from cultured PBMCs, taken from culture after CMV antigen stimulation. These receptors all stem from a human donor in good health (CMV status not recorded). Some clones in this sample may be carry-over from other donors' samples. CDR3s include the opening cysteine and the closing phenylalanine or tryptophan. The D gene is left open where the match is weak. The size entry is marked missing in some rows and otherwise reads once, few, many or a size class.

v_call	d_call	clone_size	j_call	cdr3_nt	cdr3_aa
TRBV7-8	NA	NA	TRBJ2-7	TGTGCCAGCAGCTCCATCGGACCCGAGATCTCCTACGAGCAGTACTTC	CASSSIGPEISYEQYF
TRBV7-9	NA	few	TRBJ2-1	TGTGCCAGCAGCGAACCGAACAGGGTAAACTACAATGAGCAGTTCTTC	CASSEPNRVNYNEQFF
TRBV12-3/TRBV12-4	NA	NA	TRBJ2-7	TGTGCCAGCAGACGGAAAGGTCACACCTACGAGCAGTACTTC	CASRRKGHTYEQYF
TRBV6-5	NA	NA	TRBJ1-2	TGTGCCAGCAGTTACTCGGGGGCAACTAACTATGGCTACACCTTC	CASSYSGATNYGYTF
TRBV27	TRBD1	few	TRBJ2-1	TGTGCCAGCAGTTTGGACCCACCGGGACAGAGTTACAATGAGCAGTTCTTC	CASSLDPPGQSYNEQFF
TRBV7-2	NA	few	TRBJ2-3	TGTGCCAGCAGCTTAGAGCGGTGGAGGTCAGATACGCAGTATTTT	CASSLERWRSDTQYF
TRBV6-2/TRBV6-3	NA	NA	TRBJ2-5	TGTGCCAGCAATCTTGGTATAGGGACCCAGTACTTC	CASNLGIGTQYF
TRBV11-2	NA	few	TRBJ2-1	TGTGCCAGCAGCTTAACGGGGCTGGGGCAGGAGCAGTTCTTC	CASSLTGLGQEQFF
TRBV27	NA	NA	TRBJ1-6	TGTGCCAGCAGTTCCCCCGGGGGGTCCAATTCACCCCTCCACTTT	CASSSPGGSNSPLHF
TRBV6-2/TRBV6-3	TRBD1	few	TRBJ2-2	TGTGCCAGCAGTTACCGGGACAGGGGCACCGGGGAGCTGTTTTTT	CASSYRDRGTGELFF
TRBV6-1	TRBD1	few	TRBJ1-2	TGTGCCAGCAGTGAAGCGGACAGGCCGGGTCGCTATGGCTACACCTTC	CASSEADRPGRYGYTF
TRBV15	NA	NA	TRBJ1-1	TGTGCCACCAGCGCCCGGGGTATCGCTGAAGCTTTCTTT	CATSARGIAEAFF
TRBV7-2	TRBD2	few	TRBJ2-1	TGTGCCAGCAGCCTCAGCGGGGGGCTGTGGCAGTTCTTC	CASSLSGGLWQFF
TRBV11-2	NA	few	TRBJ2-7	TGTGCCAGCAGCTTAGGATCGGAGTTGAGCGAGCAGTACTTC	CASSLGSELSEQYF
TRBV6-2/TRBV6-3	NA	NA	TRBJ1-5	TGTGCCAGCAGTTACATCCCCAGCGAGACCCAGCATTTT	CASSYIPSETQHF
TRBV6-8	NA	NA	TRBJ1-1	TGTGCCAGCAGTCCGGGGGCCACTGAAGCTTTCTTT	CASSPGATEAFF
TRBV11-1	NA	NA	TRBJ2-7	TGTGCCAGCACCCAGGATGGCGAGCAGTACTTC	CASTQDGEQYF
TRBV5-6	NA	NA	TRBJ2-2	TGTGCCAGCAGCTTAATGACAGAGAACACCGGGGAGCTGTTTTTT	CASSLMTENTGELFF
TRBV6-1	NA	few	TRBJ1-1	TGTGCCAGCGGGCGACAGAGATTGAACACTGAAGCTTTCTTT	CASGRQRLNTEAFF
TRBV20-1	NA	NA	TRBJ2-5	TGCAGTGCTAGAGATCTCCCCGGGGGTGGTAGTGCGGGAGAGACCCAGTACTTC	CSARDLPGGGSAGETQYF
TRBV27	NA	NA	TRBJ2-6	TGTGCCAGCAGCATGGGGGGCACTGGGGCCAACGTCCTGACTTTC	CASSMGGTGANVLTF
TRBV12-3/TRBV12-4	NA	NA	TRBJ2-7	TGTGCCAGCAGTTTAGGATCCTTCTACGAGCAGTACTTC	CASSLGSFYEQYF